Described below is a single T cell receptor beta chain sequence and its context. Its antigen remains unknown. The CDR3 runs to 18 residues. Trimming removed 5 bases at V and 1 base at J, with 23 bases between. Germline-derived CDR1 and CDR2 are MNHEY and SMNVEV (reference sequence). This record belongs to a study of Ad26.COV2.S vaccination and SARS-CoV-2 variants. Study overall: A participant enrolled in the COV1001 Ad26.COV2.S trial arm provided the sample. Doses of Ad26.COV2.S were injected into muscle once or twice, 56 days apart.

Clones were sequenced by immunoSEQ multiplex PCR, and TCRdb holds only the in-frame ones, with some missing. This repertoire shows 450,000 to 550,000 clones, 89% found once; its top ten account for about 1.7%. Noted treatment: roughly 19 received Ad26.COV2.S at low or high dose, single or two shots; several received placebo; per-sample allocation not given. Sampling was performed 63 days after the first vaccine or placebo injection. General study results and limits: Vaccinees reportedly had broad spike-specific CD8+ and CD4+ T cell responses.

The genes are TRBV27 and TRBJ2-5; D is possibly TRBD1 or TRBD2 (5 bases each). The sequence derives from a person between 18 and 65 years old who received the Ad26.COV2.S COVID-19 vaccine or a placebo. The sample in question was peripheral blood, obtained in a trial of Ad26.COV2.S vaccine versus placebo. CDR3 loop: CASSRTPPGTAAQETQYF. The CDR3 region has the DNA TGTGCCAGCAGTCGAACACCTCCGGGGACGGCGGCCCAAGAGACCCAGTACTTC.